Listed here are 8 T cell receptor beta chains from one sample, sequenced in a study of T cell repertoires in cytomegalovirus infection. TCRdb ran MiXCR on the reads and lists one entry per CDR3 protein. This table has fewer than 1,000,000 distinct CDR3 sequences, more than 25% appearing once. No antigen has been identified for these receptors. The source material was cultured CD8+ T cells from PBMCs, sampled from culture after CMV antigen stimulation. The receptors originated from a human donor in good health (CMV status not recorded). Some clones in this sample may be carry-over from other donors' samples.

The chain has TRBV19 and TRBJ2-3, with unresolved D. Looked up from germline, CDR1 is LNHDA and CDR2 is SQIVND (reference sequence). V shed 5 bases and J shed 4 bases, with 16 bases lying between them. This CDR3 is built from 15 residues. This chain's CDR3 is CASSPLPDGSDTQYF. CDR3 coding DNA: TGTGCCAGTAGTCCCCTCCCGGACGGGTCAGATACGCAGTATTTT.

The chain employs TRBV7-8 and TRBJ2-1; D is ambiguous. Germline CDR1 reads SGHVS; CDR2 reads FQNEAQ. The CDR3 loop spans 13 amino acids. The V end lost 1 base, the J end lost 7 bases, and 8 bases lay between the germline ends. The chain's CDR3 is CASSLGSRNEQFF. DNA for the CDR3: TGTGCCAGCAGCTTAGGGTCGCGGAATGAGCAGTTCTTC.

V is TRBV6-5 and J is TRBJ1-1; no reliable D call. This CDR3 has 15 residues. Germline CDR1 is MNHEY and CDR2 is SVGAGI. The V end lost 2 bases, the J end lost 0 bases, and 10 bases lay between the germline ends. The CDR3 protein is CASSYGEIMNTEAFF. CDR3 nucleotide sequence: TGTGCCAGCAGTTACGGAGAAATTATGAACACTGAAGCTTTCTTT.

This clonotype is a singleton in its sample. This chain connects TRBV6-5 to TRBJ1-2, with D perhaps matching TRBD1 (5 bases). The CDR3 length is 14 residues. Germline CDR1 is MNHEY and CDR2 is SVGAGI. Trimming took off 7 bases at V and 2 bases at J, with 14 bases between the two ends. CDR3 bases: TGTGCCAGCAACCCAGGGAGGGTAAACTATGGCTACACCTTC. This encodes CASNPGRVNYGYTF.

The V gene is TRBV19, the J gene TRBJ1-2; maybe TRBD1 (5 bases). This CDR3 contains 15 residues. Germline-derived CDR1 and CDR2 are LNHDA and SQIVND (reference sequence). Trimming took 6 bases from V and 5 from J, leaving 19 bases between them. The CDR3 protein is CASSPGSGFDYGYTF. DNA for the CDR3: TGTGCCAGTAGCCCCGGGTCAGGGTTTGATTATGGCTACACCTTC.

There are a few counts of this clonotype. This sequence joins TRBV20-1 and TRBJ2-2; the match to TRBD2 covers 10 bases. This CDR3 spans 16 amino acids. CDR1 and CDR2 (germline): DFQATT, SNEGSKA (reference sequence). After removal of 5 bases from V and 4 bases from J, the junction contained 10 bases not matched to a gene. The CDR3: CSASYLLAGSTGELFF. CDR3 nucleotides: TGCAGTGCTTCCTACTTACTAGCGGGGAGCACCGGGGAGCTGTTTTTT.

V is TRBV27 and J is TRBJ2-4; no clear D. CDR3 length: 19 residues. CDR1 is MNHEY and CDR2 is SMNVEV in the germline V gene (reference sequence). Trimming pared 4 bases from V and 6 bases from J, leaving 28 bases between. CDR3 sequence: CASSSPQSPRLGPGNIQYF. The CDR3 nucleotides read TGTGCCAGCAGTTCACCACAGTCCCCACGGCTCGGGCCAGGAAACATTCAGTACTTC.

This chain uses TRBV7-4 with TRBJ2-1; D might be TRBD1 (5 bases). Deletions cut 1 base from V and 6 bases from J, with 10 bases between. The CDR3 extends over 14 amino acids. Germline CDR1 reads SGHVT; CDR2 reads SQSDAQ. This CDR3 is CASSLVGQGNEQFF. The DNA for the CDR3 is TGTGCCAGCAGCTTAGTCGGTCAGGGCAATGAGCAGTTCTTC.